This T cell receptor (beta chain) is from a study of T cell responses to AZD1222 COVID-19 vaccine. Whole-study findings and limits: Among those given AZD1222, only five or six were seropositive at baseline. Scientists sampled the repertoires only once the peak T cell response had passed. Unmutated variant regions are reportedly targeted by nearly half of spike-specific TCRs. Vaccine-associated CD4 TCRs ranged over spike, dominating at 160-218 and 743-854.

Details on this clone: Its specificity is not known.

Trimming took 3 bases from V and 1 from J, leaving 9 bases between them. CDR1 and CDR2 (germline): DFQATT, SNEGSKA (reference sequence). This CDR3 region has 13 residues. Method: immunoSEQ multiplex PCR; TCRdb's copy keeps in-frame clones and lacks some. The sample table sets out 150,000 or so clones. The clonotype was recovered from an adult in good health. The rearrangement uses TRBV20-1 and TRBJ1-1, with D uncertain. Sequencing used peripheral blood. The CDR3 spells CSASPEENTEAFF. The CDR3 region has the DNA TGCAGTGCTAGTCCGGAAGAGAACACTGAAGCTTTCTTT.